This T cell receptor (beta chain) was observed in a study of spatial heterogeneity in lung cancer. There are a few counts of this clonotype. On each TCR cDNA molecule, a unique molecular identifier was present. TCRdb processed the 5' RACE reads anew with MiXCR; each CDR3 protein has one entry. Of about 40,000 distinct CDR3 sequences in the sample, 5.2% are singletons; the top ten hold approximately 25%. From germline, CDR1 is SGHVS and CDR2 FNYEAQ. Trimming shortened V by 0 bases and J by 8 bases, and 10 bases separated the two germline ends. This CDR3 is 13 amino acids long. The time point here: sample taken at primary tumor resection. From tumor, nontumor lung or frozen PBMC, whole RNA was taken unsorted for sequencing. Donation came from 70 or so patients with untreated early-stage non-small cell lung cancer.

This clonotype was sampled from a female donor with early-stage non-small cell lung cancer. The source material was PBMCs, sampled at surgery. The chain employs TRBV7-6 and TRBJ1-1; D perhaps matches TRBD1 (5 bases). Here the CDR3 DNA reads TGTGCCAGCAGCTTAGCGTCAGGGTGGGAAGCTTTCTTT. This codes for CASSLASGWEAFF.